Presented here are 28 T cell receptor beta chains from one specimen sequenced in a study of T cell responses to AZD1222 COVID-19 vaccine. Profiling relied on immunoSEQ multiplex PCR, and the TCRdb table lists in-frame clones only, not all of them. The sample shows some 150,000 clones, approximately 90% of them seen only once. Sample: peripheral blood, taken 28 days after the second AZD1222 dose. The receptors derive from an adult who received the AZD1222 COVID-19 vaccine.

J is TRBJ2-7 and V is TRBV6-5; 7 bases match TRBD1. Unmatched junction bases numbered 14, after V lost 9 bases and J lost 3 bases. CDR1 and CDR2 from the germline V gene are MNHEY and SVGAGI. CDR3 length: 15 residues. The chain's CDR3 is CASATNTWDSYEQYF. The CDR3 DNA is TGTGCCAGTGCTACTAACACATGGGACAGCTACGAGCAGTACTTC.

The chain couples TRBV7-2 to TRBJ2-7, with a possible D match to TRBD2 (5 bases). Per the germline V gene, CDR1 is SGHTA and CDR2 is FQGNSA. The V end was cut by 1 base, the J end by 0 bases, with 10 bases between. This CDR3 contains 15 residues. CDR3 loop: CASSLGSTSSYEQYF. CDR3 sequence (DNA): TGTGCCAGCAGCTTAGGCAGCACTAGCTCCTACGAGCAGTACTTC. The complete variable domain, with remaining parts taken from reference TRBV7-2 and TRBJ2-7, reads GAGVSQSPSNKVTEKGKDVELRCDPISGHTALYWYRQSLGQGLEFLIYFQGNSAPDKSGLPSDRFSAERTGGSVSTLTIQRTQQEDSAVYLCASSLGSTSSYEQYFGPGTRLTVT.

The chain couples TRBV24-1 to TRBJ1-5; tentative D call: TRBD1 (6 bases). In germline, CDR1 is KGHDR, CDR2 SFDVKD. This CDR3 is 14 amino acids long. V lost 4 bases and J lost 11, with 17 bases in between. The CDR3 DNA reads as TGTGCCACCAGTGACCACAGGGCCGGTGGGGCCCAGCATTTT. This sequence encodes CATSDHRAGGAQHF.

The chain combines TRBV19 with TRBJ2-7, with a weak D call TRBD2 (6 bases). Germline lookup yields CDR1 LNHDA and CDR2 SQIVND (reference sequence). This CDR3 region has 11 residues. The V gene lost 9 bases and the J gene lost 1 base, with 7 bases spanning the gap. CDR3 region: CASGTSYEQYF. The CDR3 DNA reads TGTGCCAGCGGGACTTCCTACGAGCAGTACTTC.

This clone was seen just once. The chain has TRBV10-1 and TRBJ2-1; D is uncertain. This CDR3 is 20 amino acids long. CDR1 WNHNN and CDR2 SYGVQD come from the germline V gene (reference sequence). Trimming shortened V by 6 bases and J by 1 base, and 28 bases separated the two germline ends. The chain's CDR3 is CASSRAVRRIDAQSYNEQFF. CDR3 sequence (DNA): TGCGCCAGCAGCAGAGCAGTCCGAAGAATAGATGCACAATCCTACAATGAGCAGTTCTTC.

This clone was picked up a small number of times. The chain joins TRBV6-5 to TRBJ1-5, with 7 bases identical to TRBD1. CDR3 size: 13 residues. Germline-derived CDR1 and CDR2 are MNHEY and SVGAGI. J gave up 4 bases and V 5 bases, and 2 bases lay outside the gene matches. The CDR3 loop reads CASSKGANQPQHF. The CDR3 region has the DNA TGTGCCAGCAGTAAGGGGGCGAATCAGCCCCAGCATTTT.

This chain links TRBV21-1 with TRBJ1-3. TRBV21-1 corresponds to a pseudogene. This CDR3 contains 18 residues. CDR3 nucleotide sequence: TGTGCCAGCAGCAAAGCTCGGTCGACGGAGAGCTCTGGAAACACCATATATTTT. As protein: CASSKARSTESSGNTIYF.

The J gene is TRBJ1-1, the V gene TRBV28, with D possibly TRBD1 on 5 matching bases. There are 14 residues in the CDR3. V lost 5 bases to trimming and J lost 1 base, with 11 bases between them. Germline lookup yields CDR1 MDHEN and CDR2 SYDVKM. The CDR3 DNA follows: TGTGCCAGCAGTAACAGGAACCGGAACACTGAAGCTTTCTTT. Residues: CASSNRNRNTEAFF.

This chain joins TRBV7-2 and TRBJ1-3; D is ambiguous. The V gene lost 1 base and the J gene lost 0 bases, with 10 bases spanning the gap. In germline, CDR1 is SGHTA, CDR2 FQGNSA. This CDR3 comprises 16 residues. CDR3 DNA sequence: TGTGCCAGCAGCTTAGATGAACACTCCTCTGGAAACACCATATATTTT. It translates to CASSLDEHSSGNTIYF.

The chain carries TRBV6-2 or TRBV6-3 and TRBJ2-7; 9 nucleotides match TRBD2. V shed 4 bases and J 7 bases; nucleotides not matched to a gene: 11. This CDR3 spans 15 amino acids. The V gene's germline CDR1 is MNHEY and CDR2 SVGEGT. CDR3 sequence (DNA): TGTGCCAGCAGTTTGATAGCGGGAGCTTTAGGGGAGCAGTACTTC. Protein sequence: CASSLIAGALGEQYF.

CDR3: CASTPGTDSLEQYF. CDR3 in DNA: TGTGCCAGCACTCCCGGGACAGATTCCCTCGAGCAGTACTTC. The chain combines TRBV28 with TRBJ2-7, with 7 positions matching TRBD1. V dropped 7 bases and J dropped 6; count of bases not matched to a gene: 12. CDR3 length equals 14 residues. Germline assignment: CDR1 MDHEN and CDR2 SYDVKM.

This chain connects TRBV6-5 to TRBJ2-5; 7 nucleotides align to TRBD1. V trimming: 6 bases; J trimming: 0 bases; junction bases outside the gene matches: 4. Germline lookup yields CDR1 MNHEY and CDR2 SVGAGI. The length of the CDR3 is 14 residues. CDR3 nucleotides: TGTGCCAGCAGGACCGGGACAGACCAAGAGACCCAGTACTTC. As protein: CASRTGTDQETQYF.

The chain is built from TRBV25-1 and TRBJ1-2; 11 bases line up with TRBD1. Germline V gene sequence: CDR1 MGHDK, CDR2 SYGVNS. V dropped 3 bases and J dropped 7; count of bases not matched to a gene: 10. This CDR3 is built from 16 residues. The CDR3 DNA reads TGTGCCAGCAGTGACTCCCTAGGACAGGGGGCGGGTGGCTACACCTTC. Translated, it gives CASSDSLGQGAGGYTF.

The chain uses TRBV19 and TRBJ1-5; the D is unclear. Germline CDR1 is LNHDA and CDR2 is SQIVND (reference sequence). Between the trimmed V and J ends, which lost 1 base and 4 bases, there was a span of 2 bases. The CDR3 totals 12 residues. Here the CDR3 DNA reads TGTGCCAGTAGTATAGGGAATCAGCCCCAGCATTTT. Protein product: CASSIGNQPQHF.

The gene calls are TRBV24-1 and TRBJ1-5; the D gene is possibly TRBD1 (5 bases). The germline V and J ends were trimmed by 3 bases and 6 bases, with 5 bases remaining between them. This CDR3 has 12 amino acids. Germline V lookup: CDR1 KGHDR, CDR2 SFDVKD. CDR3 residues: CATSDGGQPQHF. The CDR3 DNA reads as TGTGCCACCAGTGATGGGGGTCAGCCCCAGCATTTT.

The chain combines TRBV19 with TRBJ2-2; D call uncertain. Trimming shortened V by 7 bases and J by 3 bases, and 18 bases separated the two germline ends. Germline loops: CDR1 LNHDA, CDR2 SQIVND (reference sequence). The CDR3 runs 16 residues. CDR3 sequence: CASTRPRAPHTGELFF. In DNA, the CDR3 is TGTGCCAGTACCAGACCCCGGGCCCCCCACACCGGGGAGCTGTTTTTT.

V usage is TRBV5-5 and J usage is TRBJ1-2; D may be TRBD1 (6 bases). Trimming stripped 4 bases from V and 2 bases from J, with 15 bases between. Looked up from germline, CDR1 is SGHKS and CDR2 is YYEKEE (reference sequence). The CDR3 has 15 amino acids. CDR3: CASSPTWTDNYGYTF. DNA of the CDR3: TGTGCCAGCAGCCCTACCTGGACAGACAACTATGGCTACACCTTC.

This clone came up a few times. The rearrangement uses TRBV19 and TRBJ2-1, with 8 bases lining up with TRBD2. CDR1 and CDR2 from the germline V gene are LNHDA and SQIVND (reference sequence). Trimming removed 9 bases from V and 3 bases from J; junction bases left unmatched: 7. CDR3 length: 14 residues. The CDR3 is CASQPGGVYNEQFF. The CDR3 DNA follows: TGTGCCAGCCAACCGGGAGGGGTCTACAATGAGCAGTTCTTC.

The V gene is TRBV6-5, the J gene TRBJ2-3; perhaps TRBD2 as D (5 bases). Germline loops: CDR1 MNHEY, CDR2 SVGAGI. The ends were cut back, 1 base at V and 1 base at J, with 9 bases in the middle. This CDR3 comprises 15 residues. CDR3 region: CASSYYGRGTDTQYF. The CDR3 DNA sequence: TGTGCCAGCAGTTACTACGGGCGGGGCACAGATACGCAGTATTTT.

V and J are TRBV5-5 and TRBJ2-5; 13 positions match TRBD2. Unmatched junction bases numbered 5, after V lost 4 bases and J lost 2 bases. Germline assignment: CDR1 SGHKS and CDR2 YYEKEE (reference sequence). The CDR3 runs 16 residues. The CDR3 nucleotides are TGTGCCAGCAGCCCCCAGGGACTAGCGGGACAAGAGACCCAGTACTTC. Protein product: CASSPQGLAGQETQYF.

The rearrangement links TRBV11-2 to TRBJ2-3; D gene unclear. Germline lookup yields CDR1 SGHAT and CDR2 FQNNGV. V was shortened by 2 bases and J by 1 base, with 4 bases between the two germline ends. The CDR3 has 13 amino acids. The CDR3 region has the DNA TGTGCCAGCAGCTTACTGGGCACAGATACGCAGTATTTT. Amino acids: CASSLLGTDTQYF.

The chain links TRBV18 to TRBJ2-7; no definite D call. Trimming left V 2 bases short and J 7 bases short, with 15 bases between. CDR1 and CDR2 from the germline V gene are KGHSH and LQKENI. This CDR3 is built from 14 residues. Here the CDR3 reads CASSPVEINMEQYF. CDR3 in DNA: TGTGCCAGCTCACCAGTTGAAATAAACATGGAGCAGTACTTC.

This clone was recorded only once. The CDR3 reads CASRVAGNNEQFF. CDR3 nucleotides: TGTGCCAGCAGGGTGGCGGGGAACAATGAGCAGTTCTTC. V usage is TRBV7-2 and J usage is TRBJ2-1; D is possibly TRBD2 (6 bases). Germline loops: CDR1 SGHTA, CDR2 FQGNSA. The germline V and J ends were trimmed by 6 bases and 5 bases, with 11 bases remaining between them. The CDR3 runs to 13 residues.

This clone was seen once. This chain joins TRBV5-5 and TRBJ2-5; TRBD1 is a possible D gene (7 bases). V was clipped by 4 bases and J by 6 bases, with 16 bases between them. The CDR3 contains 14 residues. Germline V lookup: CDR1 SGHKS, CDR2 YYEKEE (reference sequence). The CDR3 DNA is TGTGCCAGCAGCGGAGGGGGCCAAGAGCAGACCCAGTACTTC. This gives the protein CASSGGGQEQTQYF.

The V gene is TRBV6-2 or TRBV6-3, the J gene TRBJ2-7; no reliable D call. V was trimmed by 2 bases and J by 0 bases, leaving 8 bases between them. The CDR3 contains 14 residues. Germline lookup yields CDR1 MNHEY and CDR2 SVGEGT. CDR3 protein: CASSYEVGSYEQYF. For the CDR3, the DNA is TGTGCCAGCAGTTACGAAGTAGGCTCCTACGAGCAGTACTTC.

The chain joins TRBV2 to TRBJ2-7; D possibly corresponds to TRBD2 (6 bases). The CDR3 has 16 amino acids. The germline V gene has CDR1 SNHLY and CDR2 FYNNEI. V lost 5 bases and J lost 0, with 17 bases in between. Written as DNA, the CDR3 is TGTGCCAGCAGTCCAGGGTCGGGACTGATCTCCTACGAGCAGTACTTC. Translation: CASSPGSGLISYEQYF. The full variable domain, in which reference TRBV2 and TRBJ2-7 provide the parts outside the CDR3, is EPEVTQTPSHQVTQMGQEVILRCVPISNHLYFYWYRQILGQKVEFLVSFYNNEISEKSEIFDDQFSVERPDGSNFTLKIRSTKLEDSAMYFCASSPGSGLISYEQYFGPGTRLTVT.

The V gene is TRBV29-1, the J gene TRBJ2-2; 12 nucleotides align to TRBD2. Germline CDR1 SQVTM, CDR2 ANQGSEA. V lost 5 bases and J lost 9; bases outside the gene matches: 7. The CDR3 has 14 amino acids. This CDR3 reads CSVKLGLAGRELFF. CDR3 DNA: TGCAGCGTTAAGTTAGGACTAGCGGGGCGGGAGCTGTTTTTT.

The chain is built from TRBV7-9 and TRBJ2-7; 9 positions match TRBD1. This CDR3 is 14 amino acids long. The ends lost 5 bases at V and 6 bases at J; junction bases unmatched: 8. The germline V gene has CDR1 SEHNR and CDR2 FQNEAQ (reference sequence). In DNA form, the CDR3 reads TGTGCCAGCAGCGGCGGGACAGGGTACGGCGAGCAGTACTTC. Its translation is CASSGGTGYGEQYF.